Listed here are 10 T cell receptor beta chains from one sample, sequenced in a study of T cells in Graves' hyperthyroidism and ophthalmopathy. The investigators amplified TCR beta CDR3 regions from RNA transcripts. First-round RT-PCR targeting the TCR CDR3 was performed with the HTBI primer set. TCRdb fed the multiplex PCR reads into MiXCR, producing one record per CDR3 protein. This table holds 600,000 to 900,000 distinct CDR3 sequences, about 15% found once. The sample taken for sequencing was blood. Source of these receptors: a man between 18 and 35 years old with Graves' hyperthyroidism.

CDR3 sequence (DNA): TGTGCCAGCAGCCAAGATGCCGGGAAACGCCTATACGAGCAGTACTTC. This encodes CASSQDAGKRLYEQYF. The V call is TRBV4-2, the J call TRBJ2-7, with D possibly being TRBD2 (5 bases). The CDR3 spans 16 residues. V was cut by 0 bases and J by 4 bases, with 16 bases left in between. The germline gives CDR1 LGHNA, CDR2 YNFKEQ.

The chain uses TRBV25-1 and TRBJ2-7; TRBD2 is a possible D gene (6 bases). V lost 10 bases and J lost 0, with 13 bases in between. The length of the CDR3 is 13 residues. Germline V CDR1 and CDR2: MGHDK, SYGVNS. CDR3 coding DNA: TGTGCCACCACGGGAGAATTCTCCTACGAGCAGTACTTC. Its translation is CATTGEFSYEQYF.

This clonotype was picked up a small number of times. V gene TRBV9 combines with J gene TRBJ2-1; D may be TRBD2 (5 bases). The CDR3 covers 16 residues. The ends were cut back, 0 bases at V and 4 bases at J, with 14 bases in the middle. The germline gives CDR1 SGDLS, CDR2 YYNGEE. This chain's CDR3 is CASSVGASGLYNEQFF. In DNA form, the CDR3 reads TGTGCCAGCAGCGTAGGAGCGAGCGGCCTGTACAATGAGCAGTTCTTC.

This clonotype was observed at least ten times. This chain joins TRBV7-3 and TRBJ2-1; D possibly uses TRBD1 or TRBD2 (5 bases each). In germline, CDR1 is SGHTA, CDR2 FQGTGA. The V end was cut by 3 bases, the J end by 8 bases, with 8 bases between. The CDR3 sequence is 12 residues long. The CDR3 DNA sequence: TGTGCCAGCAGCTTTAGAGGGGATGAGCAGTTCTTC. Amino acids: CASSFRGDEQFF.

This clonotype has a handful of counts. The V call is TRBV9, the J call TRBJ2-1; the D call may be TRBD1 or TRBD2 (5 bases each). The V gene lost 2 bases and the J gene lost 1 base, with 13 bases spanning the gap. The CDR3 totals 16 residues. CDR1 is SGDLS, CDR2 YYNGEE, per germline. This chain's CDR3 is CASSVLDSGSYNEQFF. CDR3 in DNA: TGTGCCAGCAGCGTCTTAGACAGCGGATCCTACAATGAGCAGTTCTTC.

There are many counts of this clonotype. The genes are TRBV15 and TRBJ2-7; 7 bases line up with TRBD1. The ends lost 0 bases at V and 2 bases at J; junction bases unmatched: 7. CDR1 is LNHNV and CDR2 is YYDKDF in the germline V gene (reference sequence). The CDR3 covers 16 residues. Here the CDR3 reads CATSRELGGLTYEQYF. The CDR3 DNA sequence: TGTGCCACCAGCAGAGAGTTAGGGGGCTTAACCTACGAGCAGTACTTC.

This clonotype was seen a handful of times. This chain joins TRBV7-6 and TRBJ2-2; TRBD2 matches 9 bases. V was clipped by 0 bases and J by 6 bases; unmatched bases: 11. The CDR3 has 18 residues. CDR1 is SGHVS and CDR2 is FNYEAQ in the germline V gene. DNA for the CDR3: TGTGCCAGCAGCTTAGCGTCGGAGGCTAGCGGGATCTCCGGGGAGCTGTTTTTT. This gives the protein CASSLASEASGISGELFF.

This clonotype was picked up many times. V is TRBV6-1 and J is TRBJ2-5, with D maybe TRBD1 (6 bases). V was clipped by 5 bases and J by 4 bases, with 11 bases between them. The length of the CDR3 is 13 residues. CDR1 and CDR2 (germline): MNHNS, SASEGT. CDR3 sequence (DNA): TGTGCCAGCAGTTCGCCCAGGGGAGAGACCCAGTACTTC. Residues: CASSSPRGETQYF.

The sample holds a few counts of this clonotype. The V gene is TRBV7-2, the J gene TRBJ1-1; a weak D match, TRBD1 (6 bases). Germline-derived CDR1 and CDR2 are SGHTA and FQGNSA. V lost 5 bases, J lost 4 bases, and 14 bases lay in between. This CDR3 is built from 14 residues. The CDR3: CASSARQAGTEAFF. In DNA, the CDR3 is TGTGCCAGCAGCGCTAGACAGGCGGGCACTGAAGCTTTCTTT.

The J gene is TRBJ2-7, the V gene TRBV30; D is unclear. The ends were cut back, 1 base at V and 0 bases at J, with 10 bases in the middle. The germline V gene encodes CDR1 GTSNPN and CDR2 SVGIG (reference sequence). The CDR3 loop spans 14 amino acids. This CDR3 is CAWSELGDSYEQYF. The CDR3 bases are TGTGCCTGGAGTGAGCTTGGAGACTCCTACGAGCAGTACTTC.